This entry features one TCR beta chain sequence. The sample is drawn from a study of blood T cell repertoires in COVID-19. As for the study in general: The United States, Italy and Spain provided the acute and convalescent COVID-19 samples. The analysed material was cDNA or gDNA that came from T cells, B-cell-depleted T cells, or PBMCs.

Study processing details: Scientists estimated how many nucleated cells there were by amplifying reference gene primers. Method: immunoSEQ multiplex PCR; TCRdb's copy keeps in-frame clones and lacks some. V and J calls plus clone size are reproduced from that table; the DNA served to infer D and trimming. This table has some 180,000 clones, about four fifths appearing once. Enrollment of patients from Seattle took place during active infection, with longitudinal follow-up. The V end lost 5 bases, the J end lost 5 bases, and 18 bases lay between the germline ends. Germline CDR1 MNHEY, CDR2 SVGEGT. This CDR3 region has 15 residues.

This chain connects TRBV6-2 or TRBV6-3 to TRBJ1-1, with D possibly matching TRBD1 (6 bases). Source material: peripheral blood. This clonotype was sampled from a woman in her 40s with COVID-19, enrolled during active disease. The CDR3: CASSARVRGATEAFF. CDR3 sequence (DNA): TGTGCCAGCAGTGCCCGTGTCAGGGGCGCTACTGAAGCTTTCTTT.